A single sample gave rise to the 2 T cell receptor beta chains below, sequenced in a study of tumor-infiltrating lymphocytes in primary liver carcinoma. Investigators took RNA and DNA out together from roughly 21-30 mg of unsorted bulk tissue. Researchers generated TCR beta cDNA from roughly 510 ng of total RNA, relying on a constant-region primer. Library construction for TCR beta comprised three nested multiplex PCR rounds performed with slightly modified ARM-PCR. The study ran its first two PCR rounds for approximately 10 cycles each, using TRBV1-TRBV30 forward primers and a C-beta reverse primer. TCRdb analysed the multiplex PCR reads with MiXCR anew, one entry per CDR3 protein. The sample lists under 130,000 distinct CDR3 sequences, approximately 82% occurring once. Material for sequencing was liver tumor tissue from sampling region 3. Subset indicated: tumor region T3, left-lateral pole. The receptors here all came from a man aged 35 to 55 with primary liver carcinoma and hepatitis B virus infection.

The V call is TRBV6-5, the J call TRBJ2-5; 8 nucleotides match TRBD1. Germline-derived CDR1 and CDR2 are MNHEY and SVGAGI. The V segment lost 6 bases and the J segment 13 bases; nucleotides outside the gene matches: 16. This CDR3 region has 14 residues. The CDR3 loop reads CASSYAGGKKTLYF. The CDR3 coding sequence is TGTGCCAGCAGCTACGCAGGGGGCAAGAAGACTCTGTACTTC.

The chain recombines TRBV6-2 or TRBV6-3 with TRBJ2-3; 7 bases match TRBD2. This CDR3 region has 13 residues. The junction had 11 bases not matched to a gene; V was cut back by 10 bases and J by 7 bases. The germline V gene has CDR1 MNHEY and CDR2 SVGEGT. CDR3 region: CANSSVLANTQYF. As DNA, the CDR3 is TGTGCCAATAGTTCGGTACTAGCGAATACGCAGTATTTT.